This T cell receptor (beta chain) comes out of a study of blood T cell repertoires in COVID-19. As for the study in general: The origin of the acute and convalescent COVID-19 samples was the United States, Italy and Spain.

This clone was observed once. Trimming at V came to 0 bases and at J to 3 bases, leaving 3 bases not matched to a gene. The CDR3 sequence is 15 residues long. Germline CDR1 SGDLS, CDR2 YYNGEE. Original methodology: Nucleated cell number was recorded as an estimate derived from reference gene primer amplification. Using immunoSEQ multiplex PCR, the repertoire was profiled, and TCRdb retains in-frame clones only, with some absent. The V and J calls and clone size were taken over from that table, and D and trimming were inferred from the DNA. The sample shows about 140,000 clones, about 86% of them seen only once.

This receptor was taken from a woman aged 55-69 years with acute or convalescent COVID-19. V and J are TRBV9 and TRBJ2-7, with TRBD2 matching 10 bases. Sequenced: peripheral blood. This CDR3 is CASSVAASGGYEQYF. The CDR3 nucleotides are TGTGCCAGCAGCGTAGCGGCTAGCGGGGGCTACGAGCAGTACTTC.